The 30 T cell receptor beta chains in this list originate from one sample, sequenced in a study of T cell responses to AZD1222 COVID-19 vaccine. The assay was immunoSEQ multiplex PCR, and TCRdb's table has in-frame clones only and misses some. The data show over 150,000 clones, over 85% seen once. This material consisted of peripheral blood, taken on day 0 of AZD1222 vaccination. The receptor set was obtained from an adult in good health.

V gene TRBV2 combines with J gene TRBJ2-2; perhaps TRBD2 as D (6 bases). The V and J ends lost 6 bases and 4 bases respectively, with 15 bases between them. Per germline, CDR1 SNHLY and CDR2 FYNNEI. The CDR3 loop spans 15 amino acids. CDR3: CASSRAGRFTGELFF. The CDR3 region has the DNA TGTGCCAGCAGCCGGGCGGGGCGATTCACCGGGGAGCTGTTTTTT.

The V call is TRBV5-4, the J call TRBJ2-4, with 8 bases matching TRBD2. In germline, CDR1 is SGHNT, CDR2 YYREEE (reference sequence). The CDR3 is 15 residues long. V lost 3 bases to trimming and J lost 0 bases; unmatched junction nucleotides: 2. The CDR3 here is CASSSGGGAKNIQYF. Here the CDR3 DNA reads TGTGCCAGCAGCTCCGGGGGGGGAGCCAAAAACATTCAGTACTTC.

The V call is TRBV30, the J call TRBJ1-2; D uncertain. The CDR3 loop spans 12 amino acids. Trimming stripped 2 bases from V and 1 base from J, with 5 bases between. Germline CDR1 reads GTSNPN; CDR2 reads SVGIG (reference sequence). The CDR3: CAWSWGNYGYTF. The CDR3 bases are TGTGCCTGGAGTTGGGGTAACTATGGCTACACCTTC.

J is TRBJ2-2 and V is TRBV15; D gene unclear. The CDR3 loop spans 14 amino acids. Germline loops: CDR1 LNHNV, CDR2 YYDKDF (reference sequence). The germline V and J ends were trimmed by 4 bases and 6 bases, with 12 bases remaining between them. CDR3 in amino acids: CATSTQTHAGELFF. CDR3 nucleotide sequence: TGTGCCACCAGCACACAGACACATGCCGGGGAGCTGTTTTTT.

The V and J genes are TRBV14 and TRBJ2-7; possibly TRBD2 for D (6 bases). CDR1 is SGHDN, CDR2 FVKESK, per germline. This CDR3 region has 17 residues. Trimming left V 1 base short and J 3 bases short, with 19 bases between. The CDR3 sequence is CASSQGGATGLRYEQYF. The CDR3 nucleotides are TGTGCCAGCAGCCAAGGAGGGGCTACGGGACTCCGCTACGAGCAGTACTTC.

The genes are TRBV30 and TRBJ1-5; D is unresolved. Trimming left V 4 bases short and J 2 bases short, with 18 bases between. This CDR3 is built from 16 residues. Germline V gene sequence: CDR1 GTSNPN, CDR2 SVGIG (reference sequence). In DNA form, the CDR3 reads TGTGCCTGGACTCCGTCGGCCCGGGGAGGCAATCAGCCCCAGCATTTT. It yields the protein CAWTPSARGGNQPQHF.

The DNA for the CDR3 is TGCGCCAGCAGCCAAGATCCCAGTCCTGGCACCGGGGAGCTGTTTTTT. Protein sequence: CASSQDPSPGTGELFF. V usage is TRBV4-3 and J usage is TRBJ2-2; D unclear. The CDR3 spans 16 residues. Germline lookup yields CDR1 LGHNA and CDR2 YSLEER. V was clipped by 0 bases and J by 4 bases, with 12 bases between them.

The gene calls are TRBV5-1 and TRBJ1-2; unclear D gene. Germline CDR1 reads SGHRS; CDR2 reads YFSETQ. Trimming pared 0 bases from V and 8 bases from J, leaving 20 bases between. The CDR3 sequence is 16 residues long. In nucleotides, the CDR3 is TGCGCCAGCAGCTTGGCCGAGAGGGTACGAGGTCAAGGCTACACCTTC. Translating gives CASSLAERVRGQGYTF.

The genes are TRBV5-8 and TRBJ1-4; 11 nucleotides agree with TRBD1. The V gene's germline CDR1 is SGHTS and CDR2 YDEGEE. V gave up 4 bases and J gave up 7 bases; unmatched junction bases: 6. The CDR3 extends over 15 amino acids. CDR3 sequence: CASSRTGTGGEKLFF. For the CDR3, the DNA is TGTGCCAGCAGCCGAACCGGGACAGGGGGTGAAAAACTGTTTTTT.

This chain links TRBV4-1 with TRBJ2-6, with D hard to call. V gave up 1 base and J gave up 0 bases, with 7 bases separating them. Per the germline V gene, CDR1 is MGHRA and CDR2 is YSYEKL. The CDR3 is made up of 16 amino acids. The CDR3 reads CASSQVGISGANVLTF. The CDR3, as DNA: TGCGCCAGCAGCCAAGTTGGGATCTCTGGGGCCAACGTCCTGACTTTC.

The chain has TRBV5-4 and TRBJ2-1; TRBD2 aligns across 7 bases. V gave up 6 bases and J gave up 6 bases; unmatched junction bases: 6. Germline CDR1 and CDR2: SGHNT and YYREEE (reference sequence). This CDR3 region has 13 residues. CDR3 in DNA: TGTGCCAGCACCCCCGGCGGGAGCAATGAGCAGTTCTTC. Translation: CASTPGGSNEQFF.

This rearrangement joins TRBV7-3 to TRBJ2-2; TRBD1 aligns across 8 bases. Germline loops: CDR1 SGHTA, CDR2 FQGTGA. CDR3 length: 14 amino acids. Unmatched junction bases numbered 6, after V lost 5 bases and J lost 7 bases. The CDR3 sequence is CASSGQGLGGELFF. The CDR3 DNA is TGTGCCAGCAGCGGACAGGGTTTGGGCGGGGAGCTGTTTTTT.

The chain combines TRBV5-6 with TRBJ2-2, with D maybe TRBD2 (5 bases). The CDR3 has 16 amino acids. V dropped 4 bases and J dropped 7 bases, with 20 bases sitting between them. From germline, CDR1 is SGHDT and CDR2 YYEEEE. The CDR3 is CASSALGGIRDGELFF. The DNA of the CDR3 is TGTGCCAGCAGCGCGCTCGGTGGCATTCGGGACGGGGAGCTGTTTTTT.

The V gene is TRBV25-1, the J gene TRBJ1-2; TRBD1 agrees at 7 bases. The CDR3 length is 14 residues. Trimming at V came to 8 bases and at J to 4 bases, leaving 10 bases not matched to a gene. CDR1 MGHDK and CDR2 SYGVNS come from the germline V gene. The chain's CDR3 is CASSKGAGSYGYTF. CDR3 coding DNA: TGTGCCAGCTCAAAGGGGGCGGGCTCCTATGGCTACACCTTC.

The chain has TRBV21-1 and TRBJ1-4. TRBV21-1 is shown as a pseudogene. This CDR3 spans 19 amino acids. The CDR3: CASSKAVKYSLSTNEKLFF. CDR3 sequence (DNA): TGTGCCAGCAGCAAAGCCGTTAAGTACTCCCTCTCCACTAATGAAAAACTGTTTTTT.

The chain combines TRBV4-2 with TRBJ2-1; 9 bases match TRBD2. J lost 6 bases, V lost 3 bases, and 9 bases had no gene match. This CDR3 is built from 16 residues. The germline V gene has CDR1 LGHNA and CDR2 YNFKEQ. For the CDR3, the DNA is TGTGCCAGCAGCCATTCACAGACTAGCGGCCTCAATGAGCAGTTCTTC. As protein: CASSHSQTSGLNEQFF.

V usage is TRBV4-2 and J usage is TRBJ1-4; 10 positions agree with TRBD1. The CDR3 is made up of 16 amino acids. V dropped 5 bases and J dropped 6; count of bases not matched to a gene: 9. From germline, CDR1 is LGHNA and CDR2 YNFKEQ. CDR3 amino acids: CASSLSPGTGDEKLFF. The CDR3 DNA reads TGTGCCAGCAGCTTATCCCCTGGGACAGGGGATGAAAAACTGTTTTTT.

The V call is TRBV7-2, the J call TRBJ1-5; D is uncertain. V was shortened by 4 bases and J by 7 bases, with 8 bases between the two germline ends. Germline CDR1 SGHTA, CDR2 FQGNSA. The CDR3 extends over 12 amino acids. DNA for the CDR3: TGTGCCAGCAGCTCCCCCCGCCAGCCCCAGCATTTT. Its translation: CASSSPRQPQHF. Combining the CDR3 with reference TRBV7-2 and TRBJ1-5 gives the whole variable domain GAGVSQSPSNKVTEKGKDVELRCDPISGHTALYWYRQSLGQGLEFLIYFQGNSAPDKSGLPSDRFSAERTGGSVSTLTIQRTQQEDSAVYLCASSSPRQPQHFGDGTRLSIL.

The CDR3 DNA follows: TGTGCCAGCAGTTATCGGACAGGCCAGAACTATGGCTACACCTTC. Its translation is CASSYRTGQNYGYTF. The chain recombines TRBV5-5 with TRBJ1-2; 7 bases line up with TRBD1. Germline-derived CDR1 and CDR2 are SGHKS and YYEKEE (reference sequence). Losses at the gene ends were 5 bases for V and 2 bases for J; bases not matched to a gene: 9. This CDR3 contains 15 residues.

The rearrangement uses TRBV14 and TRBJ1-1; D is undetermined. The CDR3 runs to 13 residues. The V end lost 3 bases, the J end lost 2 bases, and 7 bases lay between the germline ends. Germline V CDR1 and CDR2: SGHDN, FVKESK. The CDR3 DNA is TGTGCCAGCAGCCAGTTTGTAAACACTGAAGCTTTCTTT. It specifies CASSQFVNTEAFF.

The V gene is TRBV2, the J gene TRBJ1-1; no definite D call. The V gene lost 7 bases and the J gene lost 5 bases, with 14 bases spanning the gap. There are 13 residues in the CDR3. Germline V gene data show CDR1 as SNHLY and CDR2 as FYNNEI. CDR3 sequence reads: CASNKWEGTEAFF. The CDR3 DNA reads TGTGCCAGCAACAAATGGGAGGGTACTGAAGCTTTCTTT.

This clone was seen a single time. V usage is TRBV14 and J usage is TRBJ2-1; a possible D gene is TRBD2 (5 bases). CDR1 SGHDN and CDR2 FVKESK come from the germline V gene. Trimming took 2 bases from V and 8 from J, leaving 10 bases between them. This CDR3 is 13 amino acids long. The chain's CDR3 is CASSQNPEDEQFF. In nucleotides, the CDR3 is TGTGCCAGCAGCCAAAATCCGGAGGATGAGCAGTTCTTC.

The chain joins TRBV2 to TRBJ2-5; D remains ambiguous. V was clipped by 7 bases and J by 5 bases, with 11 bases between them. From germline, CDR1 is SNHLY and CDR2 FYNNEI. CDR3 length equals 12 residues. The CDR3 region is CASTTGWETQYF. In DNA, the CDR3 is TGTGCCAGCACCACTGGCTGGGAGACCCAGTACTTC.

This chain links TRBV7-9 with TRBJ2-2; no clear D. The length of the CDR3 is 12 residues. Trimming took off 5 bases at V and 7 bases at J, with 8 bases between the two ends. Germline lookup yields CDR1 SEHNR and CDR2 FQNEAQ (reference sequence). Written as DNA, the CDR3 is TGTGCCAGCAGCACCACCTACGGGGAGCTGTTTTTT. Translation gives CASSTTYGELFF.

This clone is a singleton in its sample. The chain uses TRBV6-1 and TRBJ1-5; unclear D gene. The CDR3 has 12 amino acids. V was clipped by 6 bases and J by 8 bases, with 11 bases between them. Per germline, CDR1 MNHNS and CDR2 SASEGT. CDR3 loop: CASRNGLEPQHF. CDR3 DNA: TGTGCCAGCAGGAACGGGCTGGAGCCCCAGCATTTT.

The J gene is TRBJ2-2, the V gene TRBV9; 16 positions match TRBD2. Germline CDR1 and CDR2: SGDLS and YYNGEE. V lost 4 bases to trimming and J lost 2 bases; unmatched junction nucleotides: 8. CDR3 length: 19 residues. The CDR3 nucleotides are TGTGCCAGCAGCCTGACGGGACTAGCGGGGGGGACTAACACCGGGGAGCTGTTTTTT. It yields the protein CASSLTGLAGGTNTGELFF.

V usage is TRBV6-6 and J usage is TRBJ1-5; D is possibly TRBD1 (6 bases). This CDR3 comprises 13 residues. V was trimmed by 8 bases and J by 4 bases, leaving 12 bases between them. CDR1 is MNHNY, CDR2 SVGAGI, per germline (reference sequence). The CDR3 sequence: CASQRGANQPQHF. The DNA of the CDR3 is TGTGCCAGCCAACGGGGGGCTAATCAGCCCCAGCATTTT.

The rearrangement uses TRBV9 and TRBJ2-2; a possible D gene is TRBD1 (6 bases). The V end was cut by 4 bases, the J end by 1 base, with 11 bases between. CDR1 is SGDLS and CDR2 is YYNGEE in the germline V gene. The CDR3 covers 15 residues. CDR3 in amino acids: CASSPEGQNTGELFF. In nucleotides, the CDR3 is TGTGCCAGCAGCCCCGAGGGACAGAACACCGGGGAGCTGTTTTTT.

V usage is TRBV21-1 and J usage is TRBJ2-4; the table's D call TRBD2 went unverified against the DNA. TRBV21-1 is labeled a pseudogene. This CDR3 contains 18 residues. CDR3 sequence: CASSKCELANVAKNIQYF. CDR3 in DNA: TGTGCCAGCAGCAAATGTGAACTAGCTAATGTAGCCAAAAACATTCAGTACTTC.

This sequence joins TRBV10-3 and TRBJ2-1, with 10 bases identical to TRBD2. This CDR3 spans 15 amino acids. The V segment lost 4 bases and the J segment 6 bases; nucleotides outside the gene matches: 6. CDR1 and CDR2 from the germline V gene are ENHRY and SYGVKD. Here the CDR3 reads CAISVSGGAGNEQFF. CDR3 nucleotides: TGTGCCATCAGTGTCAGCGGGGGGGCGGGCAATGAGCAGTTCTTC.